Below are 22 T cell receptor beta chains sequenced from a single sample in a study of OX40 agonist ivuxolimab in advanced cancers. The protocol was immunoSEQ multiplex PCR, while the TCRdb copy is restricted to in-frame clones and leaves out a portion. Of tens of thousands of clones listed, approximately 85% are singletons. The material was CD4+ or CD8+ T cells sorted from blood, obtained in a trial of the OX40 agonist ivuxolimab. The receptors originated from an adult with an advanced solid tumor such as melanoma, head and neck, liver or kidney cancer.

This clone was seen a single time. J is TRBJ1-2 and V is TRBV15; D remains ambiguous. CDR1 is LNHNV, CDR2 YYDKDF, per germline (reference sequence). The CDR3 sequence is 15 residues long. Between the trimmed V and J ends, which lost 5 bases and 8 bases, there was a span of 21 bases. The CDR3 protein is CATSPEEGGNGGYTF. The CDR3 DNA follows: TGTGCCACCAGCCCGGAGGAAGGAGGGAACGGGGGCTACACCTTC.

The chain uses TRBV7-9 and TRBJ1-2, with 10 bases aligning to TRBD1. Germline V gives CDR1 SEHNR, CDR2 FQNEAQ (reference sequence). CDR3 length: 14 amino acids. V trimming: 5 bases; J trimming: 6 bases; junction bases outside the gene matches: 6. The CDR3 DNA reads TGTGCCAGCAGCCCCCCGGGACAGGGGCATGGCTACACCTTC. It encodes CASSPPGQGHGYTF.

The rearrangement uses TRBV11-1 and TRBJ2-2; D gene uncertain. The V gene lost 3 bases and the J gene lost 0 bases, with 8 bases spanning the gap. The CDR3 has 15 residues. Germline V CDR1 and CDR2: SGHAT, FQDESV (reference sequence). The CDR3 loop is CASSFRGPNTGELFF. The CDR3 nucleotides read TGTGCCAGCAGCTTTCGTGGTCCGAACACCGGGGAGCTGTTTTTT. Drawing the rest from reference TRBV11-1 and TRBJ2-2, the complete variable domain is EAEVAQSPRYKITEKSQAVAFWCDPISGHATLYWYRQILGQGPELLVQFQDESVVDDSQLPKDRFSAERLKGVDSTLKIQPAELGDSAMYLCASSFRGPNTGELFFGEGSRLTVL.

As DNA, the CDR3 is TGTGCCATCAGACGAGGTGTTGATTCACCCCTCCACTTT. Residues: CAIRRGVDSPLHF. The chain combines TRBV27 with TRBJ1-6; the D is unclear. The CDR3 is 13 residues long. The germline CDR1 and CDR2 sequences are MNHEY and SMNVEV (reference sequence). The germline V and J ends were trimmed by 10 bases and 8 bases, with 15 bases remaining between them.

V and J are TRBV27 and TRBJ2-4; 8 nucleotides agree with TRBD2. The trim removed 6 bases at V and 0 bases at J, leaving 16 bases unmatched. This CDR3 has 19 amino acids. The germline gives CDR1 MNHEY, CDR2 SMNVEV (reference sequence). The CDR3 reads CASRRFSGGRSLAKNIQYF. CDR3 nucleotide sequence: TGTGCCAGCAGACGTTTTTCGGGGGGGAGAAGTCTAGCCAAAAACATTCAGTACTTC.

In DNA form, the CDR3 reads TGCGCCAGCAGCCAAGGTAGTACTAGCGTTTCTTACGAGCAGTACTTC. Amino acids: CASSQGSTSVSYEQYF. V gene TRBV4-3 combines with J gene TRBJ2-7; TRBD2 matches at 7 bases. CDR1 and CDR2 (germline): LGHNA, YSLEER. The J segment lost 4 bases and the V segment lost 1 base, leaving 10 bases of the junction unmatched. The CDR3 runs 16 residues.

V usage is TRBV6-5 and J usage is TRBJ2-7, with a weak D call TRBD2 (5 bases). V gave up 5 bases and J gave up 6 bases, with 14 bases separating them. There are 13 residues in the CDR3. CDR1 is MNHEY, CDR2 SVGAGI, per germline. CDR3 nucleotide sequence: TGTGCCAGCAGTGCTGGAGGTTGGCGCGAGCAGTACTTC. Translation: CASSAGGWREQYF.

The rearrangement links TRBV27 to TRBJ2-7; possibly TRBD1 for D (6 bases). This CDR3 spans 14 amino acids. Germline values: CDR1 MNHEY, CDR2 SMNVEV (reference sequence). V lost 3 bases and J lost 2, with 11 bases in between. The CDR3 spells CASSFGGTPYEQYF. CDR3 nucleotides: TGTGCCAGCAGTTTTGGGGGCACCCCCTACGAGCAGTACTTC.

The rearrangement links TRBV7-3 to TRBJ2-3, with 10 bases fitting TRBD2. The trim removed 6 bases at V and 3 bases at J, leaving 3 bases unmatched. The CDR3 loop spans 14 amino acids. Germline V gene lookup returns CDR1 SGHTA and CDR2 FQGTGA. For the CDR3, the DNA is TGTGCCAGCAGTTTTAGCGGGGGGACAGATACGCAGTATTTT. Residues: CASSFSGGTDTQYF.

This chain uses TRBV5-5 with TRBJ1-1; D is uncertain. CDR1 and CDR2 (germline): SGHKS, YYEKEE (reference sequence). V was cut by 4 bases and J by 1 base, with 11 bases left in between. The CDR3 is made up of 14 amino acids. The CDR3 DNA follows: TGTGCCAGCAGCCCCTCGGACGGGAACACTGAAGCTTTCTTT. This sequence encodes CASSPSDGNTEAFF.

This clone has a single count. This chain uses TRBV6-1 with TRBJ1-2; D remains ambiguous. The CDR3 is made up of 11 amino acids. Germline CDR1 reads MNHNS; CDR2 reads SASEGT. V lost 7 bases, J lost 8 bases, and 11 bases lay in between. CDR3 amino acids: CASNPGLGYTF. CDR3 nucleotides: TGTGCCAGCAACCCAGGACTGGGCTACACCTTC.

The V and J genes are TRBV7-9 and TRBJ1-3; D is perhaps TRBD1 (5 bases). Germline loops: CDR1 SEHNR, CDR2 FQNEAQ (reference sequence). V was pared by 2 bases and J by 0 bases, with 14 bases between. The CDR3 is 17 amino acids. This CDR3 reads CASSLSRGVYSGNTIYF. The DNA of the CDR3 is TGTGCCAGCAGCTTAAGCCGGGGGGTCTACTCTGGAAACACCATATATTTT.

This chain uses TRBV13 with TRBJ1-5; no definite D call. Germline CDR1 PRHDT, CDR2 FYEKMQ (reference sequence). The CDR3 runs to 14 residues. Trimming removed 5 bases at V and 3 bases at J, with 11 bases between. Here the CDR3 DNA reads TGTGCCAGCAGCCCCGGACGGCTCAATCAGCCCCAGCATTTT. Translating gives CASSPGRLNQPQHF.

CDR3 in amino acids: CASSLPGHSGANVLTF. DNA for the CDR3: TGTGCCAGTAGTCTTCCAGGACATTCCGGGGCCAACGTCCTGACTTTC. J is TRBJ2-6 and V is TRBV19; perhaps TRBD1 as D (5 bases). In germline, CDR1 is LNHDA, CDR2 SQIVND (reference sequence). V was pared by 5 bases and J by 4 bases, with 15 bases between. This CDR3 region has 16 residues.

V and J are TRBV7-4 and TRBJ2-2; D not certain. The germline V gene has CDR1 SGHVT and CDR2 SQSDAQ. The ends were cut back, 3 bases at V and 0 bases at J, with 14 bases in the middle. The CDR3 sequence is 17 residues long. Written as DNA, the CDR3 is TGTGCCAGCAGCTTCAGCTGGGCGCCGACGAACACCGGGGAGCTGTTTTTT. As protein: CASSFSWAPTNTGELFF.

This chain's CDR3 is CASSLGQGGSLSGNTIYF. CDR3 DNA: TGTGCCAGCAGCTTGGGACAGGGGGGATCCCTCTCTGGAAACACCATATATTTT. This rearrangement joins TRBV5-4 to TRBJ1-3; TRBD1 aligns across 9 bases. V was clipped by 0 bases and J by 0 bases; unmatched bases: 7. Germline V gene sequence: CDR1 SGHNT, CDR2 YYREEE (reference sequence). The CDR3 covers 18 residues.

V gene TRBV12-5 combines with J gene TRBJ2-5; D unresolved. The DNA end is more similar to TRBJ2-7, so the J call may be wrong. This CDR3 comprises 14 residues. Germline values: CDR1 LGHNT, CDR2 FRNRAP. The CDR3 spells CASGLVALSYEQYF. The DNA for the CDR3 is TGTGCTAGTGGTTTGGTGGCCCTCTCCTACGAGCAGTACTTC.

This clone appeared once. This sequence joins TRBV9 and TRBJ2-5; D may be TRBD2 (5 bases). The V gene lost 1 base and the J gene lost 5 bases, with 9 bases spanning the gap. The CDR3 runs to 13 residues. Germline V lookup: CDR1 SGDLS, CDR2 YYNGEE. The CDR3 nucleotides are TGTGCCAGCAGCGTAAAACGAGGGGAGACCCAGTACTTC. Amino acid sequence: CASSVKRGETQYF.

The V gene is TRBV12-5, the J gene TRBJ1-4; no clear D. This CDR3 has 12 residues. Trimming removed 7 bases from V and 13 bases from J, with 16 bases in between. The germline V gene encodes CDR1 LGHNT and CDR2 FRNRAP. CDR3 nucleotide sequence: TGTGCTAGTGCCACCGGGGATCGATCACTGTTTTTT. Protein product: CASATGDRSLFF.

In its sample, this clone was seen once. V and J are TRBV4-3 and TRBJ1-2, with D unclear. V was cut by 0 bases and J by 1 base, with 9 bases left in between. The CDR3 has 15 amino acids. The germline V gene encodes CDR1 LGHNA and CDR2 YSLEER. As DNA, the CDR3 is TGCGCCAGCAGCCAAGATTTCGACGATAACTATGGCTACACCTTC. Translation gives CASSQDFDDNYGYTF.

The chain links TRBV9 to TRBJ2-5; TRBD1 aligns across 7 bases. Trimming cost V 3 bases and J 2 bases; bases outside gene matches: 4. Germline CDR1 and CDR2: SGDLS and YYNGEE. The CDR3 totals 14 residues. The DNA of the CDR3 is TGTGCCAGCAGCGCGACAGGGCCTCAAGAGACCCAGTACTTC. The encoded protein is CASSATGPQETQYF.

This chain uses TRBV25-1 with TRBJ2-3, with D perhaps TRBD1 or TRBD2 (6 bases each). The V end lost 3 bases, the J end lost 0 bases, and 13 bases lay between the germline ends. CDR1 and CDR2 from the germline V gene are MGHDK and SYGVNS. This CDR3 contains 16 residues. This chain's CDR3 is CASSDRGRPSTDTQYF. The CDR3 DNA follows: TGTGCCAGCAGTGACCGGGGGCGGCCTAGCACAGATACGCAGTATTTT.